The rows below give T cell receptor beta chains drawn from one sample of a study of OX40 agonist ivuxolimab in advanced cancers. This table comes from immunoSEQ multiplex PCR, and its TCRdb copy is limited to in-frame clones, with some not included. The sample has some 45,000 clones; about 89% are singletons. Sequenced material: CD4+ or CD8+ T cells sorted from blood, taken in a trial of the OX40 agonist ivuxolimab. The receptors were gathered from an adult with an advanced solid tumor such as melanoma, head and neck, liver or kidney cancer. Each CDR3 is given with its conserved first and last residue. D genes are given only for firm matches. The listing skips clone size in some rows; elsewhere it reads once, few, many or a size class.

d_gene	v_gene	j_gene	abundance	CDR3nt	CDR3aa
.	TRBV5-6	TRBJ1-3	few	TGTGCCAGCAGCTTAGTCTATGATCCTGGAAACACCATATATTTT	CASSLVYDPGNTIYF
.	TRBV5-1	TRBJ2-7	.	TGCGCCAGCAGCTTGGCTAGGGGCATCCCCTACGAGCAGTACTTC	CASSLARGIPYEQYF
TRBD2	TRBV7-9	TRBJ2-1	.	TGTGCCAGCAGCTCCTTGGGGGGGACCGGGGATGAGCAGTTCTTC	CASSSLGGTGDEQFF
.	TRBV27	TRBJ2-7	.	TGTGCCAGCAGTTTATCAGCTGGGAACGAGCAGTACTTC	CASSLSAGNEQYF
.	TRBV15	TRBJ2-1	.	TGTGCCACCAGCACCGCACGGAGCTCCTACAATGAGCAGTTCTTC	CATSTARSSYNEQFF
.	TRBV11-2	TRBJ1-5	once	TGTGCCAGCAGCTTAGAACCTTATCAGCCCCAGCATTTT	CASSLEPYQPQHF
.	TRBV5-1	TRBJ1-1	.	TGCGCCAGCAGCTCCGCCCAACAGGGGAACACTGAAGCTTTCTTT	CASSSAQQGNTEAFF
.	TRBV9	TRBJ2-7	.	TGTGCCAGCAGCCCCGGAGGGAGTTCCTACGAGCAGTACTTC	CASSPGGSSYEQYF
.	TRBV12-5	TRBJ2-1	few	TGTGCTAGTGGTTTGGTAGGCGCGGGACGGGATGAGCAGTTCTTC	CASGLVGAGRDEQFF
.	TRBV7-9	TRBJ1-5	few	TGTGCCAGCAGCTCTGGATCTAGGGATCAGCCCCAGCATTTT	CASSSGSRDQPQHF
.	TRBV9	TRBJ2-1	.	TGTGCCAGCAGCGTAGAGGACGGGGGATACAATGAGCAGTTCTTC	CASSVEDGGYNEQFF
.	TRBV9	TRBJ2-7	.	TGTGCCAGCAGCGTAAGAGGGTTCCCCTACGAGCAGTACTTC	CASSVRGFPYEQYF
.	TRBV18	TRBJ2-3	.	TGTGCCAGCTCACCAGCTGGGACCCTGACTAGCACAGATACGCAGTATTTT	CASSPAGTLTSTDTQYF
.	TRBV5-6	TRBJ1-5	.	TGTGCCAGCAGCTTAGGGGTGAGCAATCAGCCCCAGCATTTT	CASSLGVSNQPQHF
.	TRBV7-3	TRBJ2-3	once	TGTGCCAGCAGCTTAATGGGGCAGCCTAGCACAGATACGCAGTATTTT	CASSLMGQPSTDTQYF
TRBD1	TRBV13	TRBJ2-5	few	TGTGCCAGCAGCTCCGGGACAGGGGGCGAAGAGACCCAGTACTTC	CASSSGTGGEETQYF
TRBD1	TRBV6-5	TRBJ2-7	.	TGTGCCAGCGAGACAGGGGCCTACGAGCAGTACTTC	CASETGAYEQYF
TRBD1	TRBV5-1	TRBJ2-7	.	TGCGCCAGCAGCCCGGACAGGAGCTCCTACGAGCAGTACTTC	CASSPDRSSYEQYF
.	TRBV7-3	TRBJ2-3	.	TGTGCCAGCAGGAGGGACGGCACAGATACGCAGTATTTT	CASRRDGTDTQYF
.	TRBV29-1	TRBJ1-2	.	TGCAGCGTTGCGGACGGGGAAGCGAGCTATGGCTACACCTTC	CSVADGEASYGYTF
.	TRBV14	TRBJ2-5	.	TGTGCCAGCAGCCAAGATCGCCAAGAGACCCAGTACTTC	CASSQDRQETQYF
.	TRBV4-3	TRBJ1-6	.	TGCGCCAGCAGCCCGCTGGACAGCCTTTCACCCCTCCACTTT	CASSPLDSLSPLHF
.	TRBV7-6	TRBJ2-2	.	TGTGCCAGCAGCTTGGTACTGGGCACCGGGGAGCTGTTTTTT	CASSLVLGTGELFF
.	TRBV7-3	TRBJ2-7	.	TGTGCCAGCAGCCTTGGGACACCGAGCGAGCAGTACTTC	CASSLGTPSEQYF
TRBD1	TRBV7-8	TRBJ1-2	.	TGTGCCAGCATCTCGGGGGACAGCAACTATGGCTACACCTTC	CASISGDSNYGYTF
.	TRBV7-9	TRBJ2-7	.	TGTGCCAGCAGCTTAGGGTACGGTAGCTCTGGCGAGCAGTACTTC	CASSLGYGSSGEQYF
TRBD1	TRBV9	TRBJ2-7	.	TGTGCCAGCAGCTCCACAGGGGGAAGTGTAGGGTCTGACGAGCAGTACTTC	CASSSTGGSVGSDEQYF
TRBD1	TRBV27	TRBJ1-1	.	TGTGCCAGCAGTTTATCGACAGGGGGCGTGGAAGCTTTCTTT	CASSLSTGGVEAFF
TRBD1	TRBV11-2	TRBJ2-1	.	TGTGCCAGCAGCAGGGCAGGGGGCATCTCCTACAATGAGCAGTTCTTC	CASSRAGGISYNEQFF
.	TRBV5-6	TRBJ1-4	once	TGTGCCAGCAGCGAAACGACGGGGGAAAAACTGTTTTTT	CASSETTGEKLFF
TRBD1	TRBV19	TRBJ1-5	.	TGTGCCAGCGGGACAGGGGGCGGGAATCAGCCCCAGCATTTT	CASGTGGGNQPQHF
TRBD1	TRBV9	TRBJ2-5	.	TGTGCCAGCAGCCTCCAGGGGCCAGGGGGCAGGGAGACCCAGTACTTC	CASSLQGPGGRETQYF
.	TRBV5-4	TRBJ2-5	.	TGTGCCAGCAGCGGGGGGACATCTCAGACCCAGTACTTC	CASSGGTSQTQYF
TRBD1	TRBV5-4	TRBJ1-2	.	TGTGCCAGCAGCCCGGGGGACAGGGTACCCTATGGCTACACCTTC	CASSPGDRVPYGYTF
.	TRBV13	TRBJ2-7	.	TGTGCCAGCAGCTTACCACGAGGGGGCGAGCAGTACTTC	CASSLPRGGEQYF
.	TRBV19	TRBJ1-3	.	TGTGCCAGTAGTAGGACTCCCGGGACACCCTTAGGATTT	CASSRTPGTPLGF
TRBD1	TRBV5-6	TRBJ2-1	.	TGTGCCAGCAGCAAACAGGGGTATGGTTCCTACAATGAGCAGTTCTTC	CASSKQGYGSYNEQFF
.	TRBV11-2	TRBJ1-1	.	TGTGCCAGCAGCCCGGGCGGCACTGAAGCTTTCTTT	CASSPGGTEAFF
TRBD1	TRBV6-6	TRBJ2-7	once	TGTGCCAGCAGTTCTCCGGGACAGATCTACGAGCAGTACTTC	CASSSPGQIYEQYF
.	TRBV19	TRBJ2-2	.	TGTGCCAGTAGTATAGAATACGGGGGGCAAAAGAACACCGGGGAGCTGTTTTTT	CASSIEYGGQKNTGELFF
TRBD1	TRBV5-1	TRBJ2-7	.	TGCGCCAGCAGCTTGGACAGGGGGCGCGTCCACGAGCAGTACTTC	CASSLDRGRVHEQYF
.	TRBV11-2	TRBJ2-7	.	TGTGCCAGCAGCTTAGGGCTCGAGCAGTACTTC	CASSLGLEQYF
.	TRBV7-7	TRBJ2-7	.	TGTGCTAGCAGCCCAGGGGAGTACTACGAGCAGTACTTC	CASSPGEYYEQYF
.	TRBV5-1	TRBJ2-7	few	TGCGCCAGCAGCTTGGGCCCAGGGTTCTACGAGCAGTACTTC	CASSLGPGFYEQYF